The entry below gives a single TCR beta chain sequence along with its context. This entry belongs to a study of blood T cell repertoires in COVID-19. Background on the study: Sites across the United States, Italy and Spain contributed samples from acute and convalescent COVID-19. In each case, the material was cDNA or gDNA derived from T cells, B-cell-depleted T cells, or PBMCs.

Authors' data handling: Estimation of nucleated cell counts was performed using reference gene primer amplification. Generated by immunoSEQ multiplex PCR, the TCRdb table keeps only in-frame clones and is missing some. V and J calls plus clone size are reproduced from that table; the DNA served to infer D and trimming. This table holds 100,000 to 150,000 clones, about four fifths found once. The specimen was peripheral blood. This TCR derives from a man in his forties with active or convalescent COVID-19.

CDR3 coding DNA: TGTGCCAGCAGCAATCACCTTACAGGGGTGCAGTTCTTC. Translation: CASSNHLTGVQFF. V gene TRBV12-3 or TRBV12-4 combines with J gene TRBJ2-1; TRBD1 aligns across 7 bases. The junction had 11 bases not matched to a gene; V was cut back by 6 bases and J by 12 bases. There are 13 residues in the CDR3.